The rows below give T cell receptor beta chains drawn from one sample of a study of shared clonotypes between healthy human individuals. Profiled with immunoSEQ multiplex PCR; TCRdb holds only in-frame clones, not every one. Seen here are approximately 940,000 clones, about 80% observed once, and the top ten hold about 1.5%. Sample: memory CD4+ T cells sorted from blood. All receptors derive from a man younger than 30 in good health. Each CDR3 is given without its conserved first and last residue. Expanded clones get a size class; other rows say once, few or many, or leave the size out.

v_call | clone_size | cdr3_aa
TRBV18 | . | ASSPDRGSSPLH
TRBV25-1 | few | ASSEVKVQETQY
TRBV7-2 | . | ASSPTKGGYEQY
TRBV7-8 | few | ASSLEGGRTDTQY
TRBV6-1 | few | ASSAGVPNSPLH
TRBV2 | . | ASSEEGLSSYNSPLH
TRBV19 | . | ASSTGHLNTEAF
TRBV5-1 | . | ASSEGQGPRDEQY
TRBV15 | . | ATSRDTSPVYEQY
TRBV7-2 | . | ASSRSGLADYEQY
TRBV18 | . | ASSPPTSGGTYTQY
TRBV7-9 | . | ASSLSTGAGETQY
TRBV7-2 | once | ASSQERFYEQY
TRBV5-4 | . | ASSLEQGGTEAF
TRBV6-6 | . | ASSYRDNQPQH
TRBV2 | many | ASRFRDGYT
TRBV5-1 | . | ASSPDPGTGQLGEKLF
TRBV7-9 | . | ASSRTSGDTYEQY
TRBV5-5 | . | ASSSADIRSEKLF
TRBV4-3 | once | ASSQEHSGDNEQF
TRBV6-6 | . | ASSYLTPGAHEQF
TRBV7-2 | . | ASSRTSGSYEQY
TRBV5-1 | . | ASSLDGKTTGELF
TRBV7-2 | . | ASILTSGRPTGELF
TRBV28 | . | ASNSPSQPQH
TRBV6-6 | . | ASSQGDGYT
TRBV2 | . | ASSRGRGSDQPQH
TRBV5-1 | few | ASSLSGSSGANVLT
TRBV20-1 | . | SASRVREAF
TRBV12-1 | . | ASSLGDPRETQY
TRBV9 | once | ANLKGLSTDTQY
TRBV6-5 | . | ASSRQGRGTEAF
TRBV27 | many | ASKTSLGGYT
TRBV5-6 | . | ASSSRRVTGELF
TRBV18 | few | ASSPPLMVTGELF
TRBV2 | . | ASREKGGSGGSQY
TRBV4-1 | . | ASSQGQGPDYGYT